What follows are 28 T cell receptor beta chains derived from one specimen sequenced in a study of OX40 agonist ivuxolimab in advanced cancers. Measured with immunoSEQ multiplex PCR; TCRdb has only the in-frame clones, and not every one. The sample includes about 68,000 clones, 84% of them seen just once. The specimen was CD4+ or CD8+ T cells sorted from blood, collected in a trial of the OX40 agonist ivuxolimab. The receptors here all came from an adult with an advanced solid tumor such as melanoma, head and neck, liver or kidney cancer.

This rearrangement joins TRBV29-1 to TRBJ1-2; the D gene is possibly TRBD1 (6 bases). Trimming took 4 bases from V and 5 from J, leaving 8 bases between them. The CDR3 sequence is 11 residues long. Germline V lookup: CDR1 SQVTM, CDR2 ANQGSEA. The CDR3 nucleotides are TGCAGCGTTGGTACAGGGTATGGCTACACCTTC. Residues: CSVGTGYGYTF.

The chain uses TRBV7-9 and TRBJ2-3; D possibly corresponds to TRBD1 (6 bases). The CDR3 loop spans 14 amino acids. Trimming pared 0 bases from V and 4 bases from J, leaving 8 bases between. CDR1 is SEHNR and CDR2 is FQNEAQ in the germline V gene (reference sequence). As DNA, the CDR3 is TGTGCCAGCAGCTTAGCCACAGGGCCAGATACGCAGTATTTT. This gives the protein CASSLATGPDTQYF.

The rearrangement uses TRBV5-6 and TRBJ2-1, with TRBD2 matching over 7 bases. The CDR3 extends over 16 amino acids. V dropped 0 bases and J dropped 6; count of bases not matched to a gene: 9. Per germline, CDR1 SGHDT and CDR2 YYEEEE. As DNA, the CDR3 is TGTGCCAGCAGCTTGGGAACGACTAGCTTGGTCAATGAGCAGTTCTTC. Translated: CASSLGTTSLVNEQFF.

V and J are TRBV9 and TRBJ2-7; D is undetermined. The V end lost 0 bases, the J end lost 2 bases, and 9 bases lay between the germline ends. Germline lookup yields CDR1 SGDLS and CDR2 YYNGEE. The CDR3 covers 14 residues. Here the CDR3 reads CASSVEAFTYEQYF. CDR3 DNA sequence: TGTGCCAGCAGCGTAGAGGCTTTTACCTACGAGCAGTACTTC.

This clone was counted ten times or more. CDR3 residues: CASSQEYGTSGGNEQFF. DNA of the CDR3: TGCGCCAGCAGCCAAGAGTACGGAACTAGCGGCGGCAATGAGCAGTTCTTC. The rearrangement joins TRBV4-3 to TRBJ2-1; 8 nucleotides agree with TRBD2. The CDR3 loop spans 17 amino acids. After removal of 0 bases from V and 6 bases from J, the junction contained 10 bases not matched to a gene. CDR1 and CDR2 (germline): LGHNA, YSLEER.

This clone appeared a few times. J is TRBJ2-3 and V is TRBV19; D is ambiguous. CDR1 and CDR2 from the germline V gene are LNHDA and SQIVND (reference sequence). The CDR3 length is 16 residues. Trimming stripped 3 bases from V and 1 base from J, with 14 bases between. The CDR3 is CASSMLSQFGTDTQYF. The CDR3 DNA follows: TGTGCCAGTAGTATGCTATCGCAATTCGGCACAGATACGCAGTATTTT.

This sequence joins TRBV28 and TRBJ2-1; D remains ambiguous. This CDR3 spans 11 amino acids. Trimming removed 8 bases from V and 4 bases from J, with 6 bases in between. CDR1 and CDR2 (germline): MDHEN, SYDVKM. In DNA form, the CDR3 reads TGTGCCAGCTCCCAGTACAATGAGCAGTTCTTC. This gives the protein CASSQYNEQFF. Looking up the rest from reference TRBV28 and TRBJ2-1 gives the full variable domain: DVKVTQSSRYLVKRTGEKVFLECVQDMDHENMFWYRQDPGLGLRLIYFSYDVKMKEKGDIPEGYSVSREKKERFSLILESASTNQTSMYLCASSQYNEQFFGPGTRLTVL.

This rearrangement joins TRBV30 to TRBJ1-2; 7 nucleotides agree with TRBD1. V dropped 5 bases and J dropped 8; count of bases not matched to a gene: 14. The CDR3 covers 14 residues. Germline V gene sequence: CDR1 GTSNPN, CDR2 SVGIG (reference sequence). In DNA form, the CDR3 reads TGTGCCTGGTCTAGAGGTGGAGGGGGCGAAGGCTACACCTTC. Amino acid sequence: CAWSRGGGGEGYTF.

The chain recombines TRBV7-8 with TRBJ2-2, with D tentatively TRBD2 (5 bases). Germline V gene lookup returns CDR1 SGHVS and CDR2 FQNEAQ. The CDR3 has 14 amino acids. Trimming took off 5 bases at V and 7 bases at J, with 14 bases between the two ends. The CDR3 region has the DNA TGTGCCAGCAGCCCATTCAGTGGAGGCGGGGAGCTGTTTTTT. Translation gives CASSPFSGGGELFF.

This clone was detected once. In DNA, the CDR3 is TGTGCCAGCAGCCCCGGAGGCTGGAGCTCCTACAATGAGCAGTTCTTC. It yields the protein CASSPGGWSSYNEQFF. V and J are TRBV7-3 and TRBJ2-1; a possible D gene is TRBD2 (5 bases). CDR1 and CDR2 (germline): SGHTA, FQGTGA. The V and J ends lost 5 bases and 0 bases respectively, with 14 bases between them. The length of the CDR3 is 16 residues. The full variable domain, completed using reference TRBV7-3 and TRBJ2-1, is GAGVSQTPSNKVTEKGKYVELRCDPISGHTALYWYRQSLGQGPEFLIYFQGTGAADDSGLPNDRFFAVRPEGSVSTLKIQRTERGDSAVYLCASSPGGWSSYNEQFFGPGTRLTVL.

The J gene is TRBJ2-5, the V gene TRBV2, with TRBD1 identical over 7 bases. The V and J ends lost 4 bases and 5 bases, in that order; junction bases with no gene match: 1. CDR3 length: 12 residues. From germline, CDR1 is SNHLY and CDR2 FYNNEI. The DNA for the CDR3 is TGTGCCAGCAGTGGACAGGGTGAGACCCAGTACTTC. Amino acids: CASSGQGETQYF. The full variable domain, rest sourced from reference TRBV2 and TRBJ2-5, is EPEVTQTPSHQVTQMGQEVILRCVPISNHLYFYWYRQILGQKVEFLVSFYNNEISEKSEIFDDQFSVERPDGSNFTLKIRSTKLEDSAMYFCASSGQGETQYFGPGTRLLVL.

The rearrangement joins TRBV11-2 to TRBJ2-2; no reliable D call. CDR1 SGHAT and CDR2 FQNNGV come from the germline V gene. The CDR3 is made up of 12 amino acids. Trimming removed 1 base at V and 6 bases at J, with 3 bases between. CDR3 in DNA: TGTGCCAGCAGCTTAGGTCCCGGGGAGCTGTTTTTT. Protein product: CASSLGPGELFF.

J is TRBJ1-2 and V is TRBV5-5, with D maybe TRBD1 (6 bases). CDR1 and CDR2 (germline): SGHKS, YYEKEE (reference sequence). This CDR3 contains 14 residues. The germline V and J ends were trimmed by 2 bases and 1 base, with 9 bases remaining between them. The CDR3 here is CASSLKGGNYGYTF. The CDR3 DNA reads as TGTGCCAGCAGCTTAAAAGGGGGTAACTATGGCTACACCTTC.

This clone was detected only once. This sequence joins TRBV29-1 and TRBJ2-2; D is tentatively TRBD1 or TRBD2 (6 bases each). Per germline, CDR1 SQVTM and CDR2 ANQGSEA. V was cut by 6 bases and J by 3 bases, with 17 bases left in between. The CDR3 contains 15 residues. CDR3 nucleotides: TGCAGCGTGGTAGTGGGGGGCGTAGACACCGGGGAGCTGTTTTTT. It codes for CSVVVGGVDTGELFF.

This chain connects TRBV19 to TRBJ1-1; TRBD1 matches 8 bases. The CDR3 is made up of 13 amino acids. Per germline, CDR1 LNHDA and CDR2 SQIVND (reference sequence). Trimming removed 6 bases from V and 4 bases from J; junction bases left unmatched: 4. The DNA for the CDR3 is TGTGCCAGTAGCCAAGACAGGGGCACTGAAGCTTTCTTT. This encodes CASSQDRGTEAFF.

This clone has a single count. The chain uses TRBV4-2 and TRBJ2-1, with 7 bases identical to TRBD2. With 6 bases clipped from V and 5 bases from J, the junction kept 13 bases outside the gene matches. The CDR3 spans 16 residues. Looked up from germline, CDR1 is LGHNA and CDR2 is YNFKEQ. The CDR3 DNA is TGTGCCAGCAGTCTCCTCCCGGGAGGAGGGGACAATGAGCAGTTCTTC. Translation gives CASSLLPGGGDNEQFF.

The chain couples TRBV18 to TRBJ2-1, with D unclear. The germline gives CDR1 KGHSH, CDR2 LQKENI. V gave up 5 bases and J gave up 6 bases, with 5 bases separating them. This CDR3 is 11 amino acids long. In DNA, the CDR3 is TGTGCCAGCTCAGTCATCAATGAGCAGTTCTTC. This gives the protein CASSVINEQFF.

Only one count was recorded for this clone. The V and J genes are TRBV19 and TRBJ2-3, with 8 bases that match TRBD2. This CDR3 is 17 amino acids long. CDR1 LNHDA and CDR2 SQIVND come from the germline V gene (reference sequence). After removal of 6 bases from V and 0 bases from J, the junction contained 11 bases not matched to a gene. This CDR3 reads CASRPDAGGPSTDTQYF. The CDR3 DNA sequence: TGTGCCAGTAGACCCGATGCGGGGGGTCCGAGCACAGATACGCAGTATTTT.

The chain carries TRBV10-1 and TRBJ2-7, with TRBD1 identical over 9 bases. The CDR3 sequence is 17 residues long. With V trimmed by 0 bases and J by 4 bases, 10 bases remained unmatched. Germline assignment: CDR1 WNHNN and CDR2 SYGVQD (reference sequence). DNA for the CDR3: TGCGCCAGCAGTGAGTCAAACCCGGGACAGGGAGGATACGAGCAGTACTTC. This translates into CASSESNPGQGGYEQYF.

This sequence joins TRBV18 and TRBJ1-2, with 11 bases aligning to TRBD1. The trim removed 2 bases at V and 8 bases at J, leaving 7 bases unmatched. Per germline, CDR1 KGHSH and CDR2 LQKENI. There are 15 residues in the CDR3. CDR3 sequence: CASSPSGQGASGYTF. Written as DNA, the CDR3 is TGTGCCAGCTCACCATCCGGACAGGGGGCGAGCGGCTACACCTTC.

The V call is TRBV6-5, the J call TRBJ1-1; no definite D call. From germline, CDR1 is MNHEY and CDR2 SVGAGI. Trimming shortened V by 6 bases and J by 6 bases, and 17 bases separated the two germline ends. This CDR3 comprises 14 residues. The CDR3 DNA reads TGTGCCAGCAGAATCCGGGCCGACGGTCCTGAAGCTTTCTTT. It translates to CASRIRADGPEAFF.

CDR3 bases: TGCAGCGGACGGAGTTGGAGCACAGATACGCAGTATTTT. The encoded protein is CSGRSWSTDTQYF. The chain is built from TRBV29-1 and TRBJ2-3, with D hard to call. CDR1 is SQVTM and CDR2 is ANQGSEA in the germline V gene. Trimming took off 7 bases at V and 0 bases at J, with 11 bases between the two ends. This CDR3 has 13 amino acids.

The V gene is TRBV11-2, the J gene TRBJ2-2; 10 bases are shared with TRBD2. CDR3 length: 16 residues. The J segment lost 5 bases and the V segment lost 7 bases, leaving 10 bases of the junction unmatched. In germline, CDR1 is SGHAT, CDR2 FQNNGV. The CDR3 bases are TGTGCCAGCATCCCCACCGGGACTAGCGTGACCGGGGAGCTGTTTTTT. This encodes CASIPTGTSVTGELFF.

The chain combines TRBV6-1 with TRBJ1-4; 10 nucleotides match TRBD1. J was trimmed by 3 bases and V by 5 bases; bases with no gene match: 3. The CDR3 length is 15 residues. Germline CDR1 reads MNHNS; CDR2 reads SASEGT. CDR3 in DNA: TGTGCCAGCAGTTTCGGACAGGGGGCTAATGAAAAACTGTTTTTT. This codes for CASSFGQGANEKLFF.

This clone was counted a single time. CDR3 loop: CASSLSRGSEQYF. The DNA of the CDR3 is TGCGCCAGCAGCTTGTCGAGGGGCAGCGAGCAGTACTTC. This sequence joins TRBV5-1 and TRBJ2-5; TRBD1 or TRBD2 may be the D gene (5 bases each). The end of the DNA fits TRBJ2-7 better, so the J call may be wrong. This CDR3 comprises 13 residues. Germline CDR1 reads SGHRS; CDR2 reads YFSETQ.

The V call is TRBV30, the J call TRBJ1-6; D possibly corresponds to TRBD1 (5 bases). Germline CDR1 reads GTSNPN; CDR2 reads SVGIG (reference sequence). The CDR3 has 15 residues. V was cut by 1 base and J by 7 bases, with 14 bases left in between. This CDR3 is CAWSGRQRLNSPLHF. CDR3 in DNA: TGTGCCTGGAGTGGAAGACAGAGACTGAATTCACCCCTCCACTTT. The whole variable domain, remainder taken from reference TRBV30 and TRBJ1-6, is SQTIHQWPATLVQPVGSPLSLECTVEGTSNPNLYWYRQAAGRGLQLLFYSVGIGQISSEVPQNLSASRPQDRQFILSSKKLLLSDSGFYLCAWSGRQRLNSPLHFGNGTRLTVT.

DNA for the CDR3: TGTGCCAGCCACTCAACTCTTTGGGGTTATCAGCCCCAGCATTTT. This sequence encodes CASHSTLWGYQPQHF. The gene calls are TRBV6-1 and TRBJ1-5; D ambiguous. V was clipped by 8 bases and J by 5 bases, with 19 bases between them. Germline assignment: CDR1 MNHNS and CDR2 SASEGT. The length of the CDR3 is 15 residues.

CDR3 bases: TGTGCCAGCAGCTTATACCGGGACAAGAAGAACACTGAAGCTTTCTTT. Amino acid sequence: CASSLYRDKKNTEAFF. The chain combines TRBV11-2 with TRBJ1-1, with D maybe TRBD1 (6 bases). The CDR3 sequence is 16 residues long. V dropped 2 bases and J dropped 1 base, with 14 bases sitting between them. The germline CDR1 and CDR2 sequences are SGHAT and FQNNGV. The full variable domain, in which reference TRBV11-2 and TRBJ1-1 provide the parts outside the CDR3, is EAGVAQSPRYKIIEKRQSVAFWCNPISGHATLYWYQQILGQGPKLLIQFQNNGVVDDSQLPKDRFSAERLKGVDSTLKIQPAKLEDSAVYLCASSLYRDKKNTEAFFGQGTRLTVV.